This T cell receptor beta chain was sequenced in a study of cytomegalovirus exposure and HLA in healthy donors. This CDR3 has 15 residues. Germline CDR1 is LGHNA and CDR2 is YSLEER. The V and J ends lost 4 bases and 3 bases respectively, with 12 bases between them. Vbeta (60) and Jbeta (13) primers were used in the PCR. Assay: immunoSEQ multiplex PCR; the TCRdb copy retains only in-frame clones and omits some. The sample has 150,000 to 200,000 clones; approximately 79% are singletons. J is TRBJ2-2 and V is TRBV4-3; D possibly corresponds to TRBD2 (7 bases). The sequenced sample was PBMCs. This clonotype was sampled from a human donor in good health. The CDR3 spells CASSPTRGHTGELFF. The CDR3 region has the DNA TGCGCCAGCAGCCCAACGCGGGGGCACACCGGGGAGCTGTTTTTT.